This T cell receptor (beta chain) was recorded in a study of shared clonotypes between healthy human individuals. This table comes from immunoSEQ multiplex PCR, and its TCRdb copy is limited to in-frame clones, with some not included. The table has some 2,000,000 clones, approximately 94% seen once; the top ten hold approximately 0.13%. The CDR3 spans 15 residues. CDR1 and CDR2 from the germline V gene are MNHEY and SMNVEV (reference sequence). Trimming took 3 bases from V and 0 from J; bases not matched to a gene: 4. Input material: naive CD4+ T cells sorted from blood. Subset indicated: CD45RA+ positively selected. The rearrangement links TRBV27 to TRBJ1-1; 7 nucleotides match TRBD1. This receptor was identified in a man between 18 and 35 years old in good health. The CDR3 DNA reads TGTGCCAGCAGTTTCTCCCAGGGGGTGAACACTGAAGCTTTCTTT. Its translation is CASSFSQGVNTEAFF.